Listed below are T cell receptor beta chains from one sample, sequenced in a study of vaccination effects on CD4 cells after COVID-19. TCRdb's copy holds only in-frame clones and misses some; the assay was immunoSEQ multiplex PCR. The repertoire holds about 8,100 clones, with approximately 74% as singletons. Antigens for these TCRs are unknown. The source material was CD4+ T cells from PBMCs cultured with HCoV-229E spike peptides, sampled before COVID-19 vaccination. These receptors were taken from a human donor who received a COVID-19 vaccine. CDR3s include the opening cysteine and the closing phenylalanine or tryptophan. D genes are given only for firm matches. Rows may omit the clone size; those that give it use once, few, many or a size class.

DNA | CDR3 | D | size | J | V
TGTGCCAGCAGCCAGCCGGGACACTCATACAATGAGCAGTTCTTC | CASSQPGHSYNEQFF | NA | NA | TRBJ2-1 | TRBV4-2
TGTGCCAGCAGCTTGAGTCCGGGGCGCAGTAACTATGGCTACACCTTC | CASSLSPGRSNYGYTF | NA | NA | TRBJ1-2 | TRBV5-6
TGTGCCAGTAGTACCCAACCGACAGGGGGCAATCAGCCCCAGCATTTT | CASSTQPTGGNQPQHF | TRBD1 | NA | TRBJ1-5 | TRBV19
TGTGCCAGCAGCCCCGGGACAGGGGACACTGAAGCTTTCTTT | CASSPGTGDTEAFF | TRBD1 | NA | TRBJ1-1 | TRBV9
TGTGCCACCAGCAGGACAGAAACCTACGAGCAGTACTTC | CATSRTETYEQYF | NA | NA | TRBJ2-7 | TRBV15
TGTGCCAGCTCACAGGGGTCGGATGAAAAACTGTTTTTT | CASSQGSDEKLFF | NA | NA | TRBJ1-4 | TRBV18
TGTGCCAGCAGCCTTACTAGCGGGAGAAACACCGGGGAGCTGTTTTTT | CASSLTSGRNTGELFF | TRBD2 | few | TRBJ2-2 | TRBV3-1/TRBV3-2
TGCAGCTCGCCGACAGGGCCTCACTACAATGAGCAGTTCTTC | CSSPTGPHYNEQFF | TRBD1 | NA | TRBJ2-1 | TRBV29-1
TGTGCCAGTAGTCCGACAGGGGTGACCTACGAGCAGTACTTC | CASSPTGVTYEQYF | TRBD1 | few | TRBJ2-7 | TRBV19
TGTGCCAGTAGTATTTTGCTAGCATCTAGCGGGCGGTCCAATGAGCAGTTCTTC | CASSILLASSGRSNEQFF | TRBD2 | NA | TRBJ2-1 | TRBV19
TGCGCCAGCAGCTTGGCATCCCGGTTTTCTGGAAACACCATATATTTT | CASSLASRFSGNTIYF | NA | NA | TRBJ1-3 | TRBV5-1
TGCGCCAGCAGTCACGGACAGGGGGCCTATGGCTACACCTTC | CASSHGQGAYGYTF | TRBD1 | once | TRBJ1-2 | TRBV5-1
TGTGCCAGCAGCCAAGATGGGGACTATGGCTACACCTTC | CASSQDGDYGYTF | NA | NA | TRBJ1-2 | TRBV6-6
TGTGCCAGTAGTGACTTAGGGACCACAGATACGCAGTATTTT | CASSDLGTTDTQYF | NA | NA | TRBJ2-3 | TRBV19
TGCGCCAGCAGCCAAGAGCGGACAGGGGCCTCCCTCTATGGCTACACCTTC | CASSQERTGASLYGYTF | TRBD1 | NA | TRBJ1-2 | TRBV4-1
TGTGCCAGCAGTGAACAGTATCTAGGAAGCGGCTACACCTTC | CASSEQYLGSGYTF | NA | once | TRBJ1-2 | TRBV2
TGTGCCAGCTCACCAGACCTAGGGGAGCAGTACTTC | CASSPDLGEQYF | NA | NA | TRBJ2-7 | TRBV18
TGTGCCAGCAGTGAAGTGGACAGCTATAGCAATCAGCCCCAGCATTTT | CASSEVDSYSNQPQHF | NA | once | TRBJ1-5 | TRBV6-1
TGTGCCAGTAGTATAAGAACTAGCGGGAAATTAGGACCTAACAATGAGCAGTTCTTC | CASSIRTSGKLGPNNEQFF | TRBD2 | NA | TRBJ2-1 | TRBV19
TGTGCCAGTAGTATAGAGAAGCGGGAGGGAAATACGCAGTATTTT | CASSIEKREGNTQYF | TRBD2 | NA | TRBJ2-3 | TRBV19
TGCAGTGCTAGTGGCCAGGGTGATTATGGCTACACCTTC | CSASGQGDYGYTF | NA | NA | TRBJ1-2 | TRBV20-1
TGTGCCAGTAGTACACCGGGACAGCCCTACGAGCAGTACTTC | CASSTPGQPYEQYF | TRBD1 | NA | TRBJ2-7 | TRBV19
TGTGCCAGCAGCTTGTCCGGGACTACGTACACCCCCTACGAGCAGTACTTC | CASSLSGTTYTPYEQYF | TRBD2 | NA | TRBJ2-7 | TRBV7-8
TGCGCCAGCAGCTTGCAAGGCTACGAGCAGTACTTC | CASSLQGYEQYF | NA | NA | TRBJ2-7 | TRBV5-1
TGTGCCATCAGTGAGTCGGGGCACGGTTCGTACAATGAGCAGTTCTTC | CAISESGHGSYNEQFF | NA | NA | TRBJ2-1 | TRBV10-3
TGTGCCAGCAGCCAAGATTTAGGTTCGGGACAGCTTAATGAAAAACTGTTTTTT | CASSQDLGSGQLNEKLFF | TRBD1 | NA | TRBJ1-4 | TRBV3-1/TRBV3-2
TGTGCCAGCAGCTTAGCCGGGGGCCGGGAGACCCAGTACTTC | CASSLAGGRETQYF | NA | NA | TRBJ2-5 | TRBV7-8